What follows are 6 T cell receptor beta chains derived from one specimen sequenced in a study of immune heterogeneity within non-small cell lung tumors. Template input was genomic DNA from bulk tumor (600 ng per sample). Far-apart biopsies, several per primary tumor, were taken during surgery. Those enrolled were patients newly diagnosed with untreated non-small cell lung cancer and undergoing curative surgery. A multiplex PCR containing 32 V primers and 13 J primers was used to amplify TCR beta CDR3. MiXCR, run by TCRdb on the multiplex PCR reads, gives a single entry per CDR3 protein. The sample records roughly 13,000 distinct CDR3 sequences, 22% being singletons. Material for sequencing was lung tumor tissue. These receptor sequences come from a man aged 55 to 69 with non-small cell lung cancer.

As for this clonotype: A much larger clone is a single base away; this may be a read error. This sequence joins TRBV30 and TRBJ1-5, with D possibly matching TRBD1 (5 bases). This CDR3 spans 13 amino acids. V was pared by 3 bases and J by 4 bases, with 10 bases between. CDR1 is GTSNPN, CDR2 SVGIG, per germline (reference sequence). The CDR3 DNA reads as TGTGCCTGGAGAAGGGGCGGAAATCAGCCCCAGCATTTT. Amino acids: CAWRRGGNQPQHF.

J is TRBJ2-7 and V is TRBV6-1, with 11 bases matching TRBD2. Trimming took 7 bases from V and 6 from J; bases not matched to a gene: 11. Germline-derived CDR1 and CDR2 are MNHNS and SASEGT. The CDR3 has 15 amino acids. The CDR3 nucleotides read TGTGCCAGCAAGCTGGCGACTAGCGGGATATCCGAGCAGTACTTC. Residues: CASKLATSGISEQYF.

This sequence joins TRBV4-2 and TRBJ1-3; 7 nucleotides line up with TRBD1. Germline-derived CDR1 and CDR2 are LGHNA and YNFKEQ. V lost 0 bases and J lost 0; bases outside the gene matches: 5. CDR3 length: 17 residues. The CDR3 protein is CASSQDSGTVSGNTIYF. CDR3 DNA: TGTGCCAGCAGCCAAGATTCTGGGACAGTCTCTGGAAACACCATATATTTT.

This clonotype was detected a few times. This chain joins TRBV7-8 and TRBJ2-2; D is possibly TRBD1 or TRBD2 (5 bases each). From germline, CDR1 is SGHVS and CDR2 FQNEAQ. V shed 5 bases and J shed 8 bases, with 21 bases lying between them. This CDR3 comprises 16 residues. The CDR3 DNA is TGTGCCAGCAGCCCCCAACACCTTGGGACGAGGGGGGAGCTGTTTTTT. As protein: CASSPQHLGTRGELFF.

The gene calls are TRBV28 and TRBJ1-1; D is unresolved. The CDR3 is made up of 14 amino acids. Between the trimmed V and J ends, which lost 2 bases and 3 bases, there was a span of 10 bases. In germline, CDR1 is MDHEN, CDR2 SYDVKM. This chain's CDR3 is CASSLPASDTEAFF. Written as DNA, the CDR3 is TGTGCCAGCAGTTTACCCGCCTCAGACACTGAAGCTTTCTTT.

In this sample, this clonotype is medium-sized. The rearrangement uses TRBV20-1 and TRBJ1-5; tentative D call: TRBD1 (5 bases). CDR3 length: 14 amino acids. CDR1 DFQATT and CDR2 SNEGSKA come from the germline V gene (reference sequence). V shed 2 bases and J shed 2 bases, with 10 bases lying between them. CDR3 region: CSARQGEGNQPQHF. The CDR3 DNA sequence: TGCAGTGCTAGACAGGGTGAAGGCAATCAGCCCCAGCATTTT.